Below are 26 T cell receptor beta chains sequenced from a single sample in a study of control samples from healthy donors and cancer patients. Produced via immunoSEQ multiplex PCR; TCRdb's table is partial and in-frame only. The profile shows approximately 100,000 clones, about nine tenths of them singletons. Sequencing was carried out using blood. The receptors come from a man aged 30-40 years in good health.

This CDR3 reads CASRRDPEGGELFF. The CDR3, as DNA: TGTGCCAGCAGACGGGACCCTGAGGGCGGGGAGCTGTTTTTT. The chain is built from TRBV7-2 and TRBJ2-2; D may be TRBD1 or TRBD2 (5 bases each). V was shortened by 6 bases and J by 7 bases, with 15 bases between the two germline ends. The CDR3 is 14 residues long. Germline loops: CDR1 SGHTA, CDR2 FQGNSA.

The V and J genes are TRBV5-1 and TRBJ1-2; 9 bases agree with TRBD1. The trim removed 4 bases at V and 2 bases at J, leaving 9 bases unmatched. The germline V gene has CDR1 SGHRS and CDR2 YFSETQ. This CDR3 is built from 16 residues. The CDR3 sequence: CASSPGTGMTNYGYTF. In nucleotides, the CDR3 is TGCGCCAGCAGCCCCGGGACAGGGATGACAAACTATGGCTACACCTTC.

V usage is TRBV7-9 and J usage is TRBJ2-5; no clear D gene. The CDR3 covers 13 residues. V dropped 5 bases and J dropped 0 bases, with 7 bases sitting between them. Germline V gives CDR1 SEHNR, CDR2 FQNEAQ (reference sequence). The CDR3: CASSAANQETQYF. For the CDR3, the DNA is TGTGCCAGCAGCGCCGCGAACCAAGAGACCCAGTACTTC.

This chain connects TRBV5-4 to TRBJ2-3, with TRBD1 identical over 8 bases. Germline assignment: CDR1 SGHNT and CDR2 YYREEE (reference sequence). The CDR3 totals 15 residues. V lost 5 bases and J lost 2; bases outside the gene matches: 7. CDR3 amino acids: CASRPDRANTDTQYF. The CDR3 region has the DNA TGTGCCAGCAGGCCGGACAGGGCCAACACAGATACGCAGTATTTT.

The rearrangement links TRBV29-1 to TRBJ2-7; D could derive from TRBD1 or TRBD2 (5 bases each). Trimming shortened V by 6 bases and J by 0 bases, and 12 bases separated the two germline ends. Germline CDR1 and CDR2: SQVTM and ANQGSEA. This CDR3 has 13 residues. CDR3 coding DNA: TGCAGCGTGAGGGACGGTAGCTCCTACGAGCAGTACTTC. Its protein is CSVRDGSSYEQYF.

The V call is TRBV27, the J call TRBJ2-2; D not certain. Germline V gene sequence: CDR1 MNHEY, CDR2 SMNVEV (reference sequence). The CDR3 runs to 14 residues. V lost 6 bases, J lost 6 bases, and 14 bases lay in between. Written as DNA, the CDR3 is TGTGCCAGCAGCCCAACCCGGCTGCCCGGGGAGCTGTTTTTT. This codes for CASSPTRLPGELFF.

V and J are TRBV5-1 and TRBJ1-6, with 8 bases lining up with TRBD1. The CDR3 extends over 15 amino acids. The V gene's germline CDR1 is SGHRS and CDR2 YFSETQ. With V trimmed by 4 bases and J by 7 bases, 7 bases remained unmatched. The CDR3 DNA reads as TGCGCCAGCAGCACCCGGACAGGGACCAATTCACCCCTCCACTTT. This encodes CASSTRTGTNSPLHF.

The chain combines TRBV30 with TRBJ1-1, with D hard to call. Germline-derived CDR1 and CDR2 are GTSNPN and SVGIG (reference sequence). Trimming removed 3 bases from V and 1 base from J, with 12 bases in between. CDR3 size: 14 residues. This chain's CDR3 is CAWSLRRANTEAFF. The CDR3 coding sequence is TGTGCCTGGAGCCTAAGGAGGGCGAACACTGAAGCTTTCTTT.

The V gene is TRBV6-5, the J gene TRBJ1-5; no clear D gene. Trimming shortened V by 4 bases and J by 4 bases, and 14 bases separated the two germline ends. Germline values: CDR1 MNHEY, CDR2 SVGAGI. There are 15 residues in the CDR3. This CDR3 reads CASSSRTKPNQPQHF. The DNA of the CDR3 is TGTGCCAGCAGTTCACGGACCAAACCAAATCAGCCCCAGCATTTT.

The chain recombines TRBV11-2 with TRBJ2-5, with D tentatively TRBD1 (5 bases). V lost 1 base to trimming and J lost 1 base, with 13 bases between them. Looked up from germline, CDR1 is SGHAT and CDR2 is FQNNGV. The CDR3 runs 16 residues. The CDR3: CASSLGQGTTQETQYF. The CDR3 DNA is TGTGCCAGCAGCTTAGGGCAGGGTACTACCCAAGAGACCCAGTACTTC.

The chain has TRBV6-5 and TRBJ2-1, with TRBD2 matching over 9 bases. The CDR3 consists of 13 residues. V lost 7 bases, J lost 11 bases, and 9 bases stayed unmatched. The germline V gene encodes CDR1 MNHEY and CDR2 SVGAGI. The CDR3 DNA reads TGTGCCAGCACCGAGCGGGGGGAGGTTAAGCAGTTCTTC. Its translation is CASTERGEVKQFF.

The chain has TRBV2 and TRBJ1-5; D ambiguous. The germline CDR1 and CDR2 sequences are SNHLY and FYNNEI. The length of the CDR3 is 12 residues. Trimming pared 5 bases from V and 9 bases from J, leaving 11 bases between. For the CDR3, the DNA is TGTGCCAGCAGTAAAGAAATGGGGCCCCAGCATTTT. It specifies CASSKEMGPQHF.

The chain has TRBV9 and TRBJ2-2; D is unresolved. Trimming took 4 bases from V and 4 from J, leaving 14 bases between them. CDR1 is SGDLS and CDR2 is YYNGEE in the germline V gene. This CDR3 spans 15 amino acids. For the CDR3, the DNA is TGTGCCAGCAGCTCCCGGACGAGAGGCACCGGGGAGCTGTTTTTT. Translated, it gives CASSSRTRGTGELFF.

This chain uses TRBV4-2 with TRBJ2-2; 14 bases are shared with TRBD2. V lost 0 bases, J lost 3 bases, and 6 bases stayed unmatched. The CDR3 covers 19 residues. Germline lookup yields CDR1 LGHNA and CDR2 YNFKEQ. CDR3 protein: CASSQERTSGGPYTGELFF. Here the CDR3 DNA reads TGTGCCAGCAGCCAAGAAAGGACTAGCGGGGGGCCTTACACCGGGGAGCTGTTTTTT.

The V call is TRBV21-1, the J call TRBJ1-1. TRBV21-1 is reported as a pseudogene. The CDR3 has 13 amino acids. For the CDR3, the DNA is TGTGCCAGCAGCAGGGTTATGAACACTGAAGCTTTCTTT. It codes for CASSRVMNTEAFF.

The chain recombines TRBV7-9 with TRBJ2-2, with D perhaps being TRBD1 or TRBD2 (5 bases each). Deletions cut 1 base from V and 6 bases from J, with 12 bases between. CDR3 size: 15 residues. Germline lookup yields CDR1 SEHNR and CDR2 FQNEAQ (reference sequence). CDR3 amino acids: CASSLGGPLAGELFF. The CDR3 DNA follows: TGTGCCAGCAGCTTAGGGGGACCACTGGCCGGGGAGCTGTTTTTT.

The chain links TRBV6-5 to TRBJ2-2, with TRBD1 matching over 8 bases. V lost 5 bases, J lost 5 bases, and 4 bases stayed unmatched. The CDR3 is 14 amino acids. Germline loops: CDR1 MNHEY, CDR2 SVGAGI. CDR3 residues: CASSQRTGTGELFF. CDR3 DNA: TGTGCCAGCAGTCAACGGACAGGGACCGGGGAGCTGTTTTTT.

In its sample, this clone was seen a few times. The rearrangement joins TRBV10-2 to TRBJ2-7; TRBD1 matches at 8 bases. CDR1 and CDR2 from the germline V gene are WSHSY and SAAADI. Trimming at V came to 2 bases and at J to 3 bases, leaving 9 bases not matched to a gene. The CDR3 length is 16 residues. The DNA of the CDR3 is TGCGCCAGCAGTGAGACGACAGGGGAATCCCTCTACGAGCAGTACGTC. Translation gives CASSETTGESLYEQYV.

The chain joins TRBV29-1 to TRBJ1-1; no definite D call. V lost 4 bases and J lost 4, with 10 bases in between. The germline CDR1 and CDR2 sequences are SQVTM and ANQGSEA. CDR3 length: 12 residues. CDR3 DNA sequence: TGCAGCGTTGGATACGGATCCACTGAAGCTTTCTTT. This encodes CSVGYGSTEAFF.

The chain is built from TRBV2 and TRBJ1-5, with 9 bases identical to TRBD1. The V gene's germline CDR1 is SNHLY and CDR2 FYNNEI. CDR3 size: 15 residues. The J segment lost 5 bases and the V segment lost 7 bases, leaving 9 bases of the junction unmatched. The CDR3 loop reads CASKGTGILDQPQHF. For the CDR3, the DNA is TGTGCCAGCAAGGGGACAGGGATCCTCGATCAGCCCCAGCATTTT. Supplemented by reference TRBV2 and TRBJ1-5, the full variable domain reads EPEVTQTPSHQVTQMGQEVILRCVPISNHLYFYWYRQILGQKVEFLVSFYNNEISEKSEIFDDQFSVERPDGSNFTLKIRSTKLEDSAMYFCASKGTGILDQPQHFGDGTRLSIL.

This clone was seen only once. This chain links TRBV21-1 with TRBJ2-7; the DNA was not used to check the table's D call, TRBD1. TRBV21-1 is assigned pseudogene status. The CDR3 contains 16 residues. The chain's CDR3 is CASTITGQGITFEQYV. The CDR3 DNA is TGTGCCAGCACCATTACCGGACAGGGGATTACGTTCGAGCAGTACGTC.

The chain uses TRBV18 and TRBJ1-2; tentative D call: TRBD1 (5 bases). In germline, CDR1 is KGHSH, CDR2 LQKENI. The CDR3 spans 12 residues. The germline V and J ends were trimmed by 8 bases and 8 bases, with 15 bases remaining between them. CDR3 nucleotides: TGTGCCAGCCGAACGGAGGGGCTAGGCTACACCTTC. It codes for CASRTEGLGYTF.

A word on this clone: At one end, the junction sequence differs from germline, possibly due to a read error. This chain's CDR3 is CASSPHGAGDTDTQYF. The CDR3, as DNA: TGTGCTAGCAGCCCCCATGGAGCGGGGGACACAGATACGCAGTATTTT. V and J are TRBV7-7 and TRBJ2-3; 8 bases line up with TRBD2. Per germline, CDR1 SSHAT and CDR2 FNYEAQ (reference sequence). The CDR3 is 16 amino acids.

The V and J genes are TRBV30 and TRBJ1-6, with TRBD1 as a possible D gene (6 bases). Trimming cost V 5 bases and J 1 base, with 12 bases left between them. This CDR3 has 15 residues. Germline V gives CDR1 GTSNPN, CDR2 SVGIG (reference sequence). The CDR3 coding sequence is TGTGCCTGGGGAGACGGACAGTCCTATAATTCACCCCTCCACTTT. It translates to CAWGDGQSYNSPLHF.

Note on this clone: An end of the junction differs from the germline gene, which may be a read error. The V and J genes are TRBV5-1 and TRBJ2-2; 8 nucleotides agree with TRBD2. The CDR3 is 17 amino acids. Germline V lookup: CDR1 SGHRS, CDR2 YFSETQ. The CDR3 loop is CARSRTAAGGYTGELFF. CDR3 bases: TGCGCCCGCAGTAGGACCGCGGCGGGGGGTTACACCGGGGAGCTGTTTTTT.

This clone was seen more than once but under ten times. The chain employs TRBV10-3 and TRBJ2-7, with a tentative D call TRBD1 (5 bases). V gave up 0 bases and J gave up 0 bases, with 12 bases separating them. The CDR3 is 16 amino acids. Germline V gene data show CDR1 as ENHRY and CDR2 as SYGVKD. Here the CDR3 reads CAISESGFTGSYEQYV. CDR3 nucleotides: TGTGCCATCAGTGAGTCGGGGTTCACAGGCTCCTACGAGCAGTACGTC.